This T cell receptor beta chain was captured in a study of blood T cells in healthy people across ages. Study-wide points: Unsorted PBMCs ruled out conclusive naive versus antigen-experienced comparison.

Deletions cut 3 bases from V and 10 bases from J, with 13 bases between. Per the germline V gene, CDR1 is DFQATT and CDR2 is SNEGSKA (reference sequence). The CDR3 runs to 12 residues. Every participating donor contributed roughly 10 milliliters of peripheral blood through a draw. Next came a second PCR, run for roughly 6 to 11 cycles, which used a sample-barcoded 5' primer along with a J-beta primer mix. Each cDNA molecule received a tag from a template-switch adaptor that had 12 random nucleotides. TCRdb ran MiXCR on the 5' RACE reads and lists one entry per CDR3 protein. The sample comprises roughly 800,000 distinct CDR3 sequences, about 62% of which are singletons, and about 20% rests with the top ten. A few counts support this clonotype. Its antigen is undetermined.

The chain combines TRBV20-1 with TRBJ2-1; a weak D match, TRBD2 (5 bases). Sequencing was done on a sample of blood. The source of this sequence is a man younger than 40 in good health. The CDR3 loop is CSARGGGYEQFF. CDR3 nucleotides: TGCAGTGCTAGGGGCGGAGGCTACGAGCAGTTCTTC.